This is a list of T cell receptor beta chains from one sample in a study of cytomegalovirus exposure and HLA in healthy donors. This table comes from immunoSEQ multiplex PCR, and its TCRdb copy is limited to in-frame clones, with some not included. The data show 150,000 or so clones, approximately 78% seen once. The sequencing input was PBMCs. The receptors were gathered from a human donor in good health. The conserved cysteine and the conserved F or W are not part of the CDR3 here. The order of the fields is CDR3 protein, clone size, J gene, V gene. For some rows the clone size is stated as once, few or many, or as a class when expanded; others skip it.

CDR3aa: ASSSSGTQGNTIY; abundance: .; j_gene: TRBJ1-3; v_gene: TRBV7-6
CDR3aa: ASSNTGSGANVLT; abundance: .; j_gene: TRBJ2-6; v_gene: TRBV27
CDR3aa: ASILWTGEETQY; abundance: .; j_gene: TRBJ2-5; v_gene: TRBV2
CDR3aa: ASSPSRGPGTEAF; abundance: few; j_gene: TRBJ1-1; v_gene: TRBV11-2
CDR3aa: ASRIGGGGYQPQH; abundance: .; j_gene: TRBJ1-5; v_gene: TRBV2
CDR3aa: ASSWGSNYGYT; abundance: .; j_gene: TRBJ1-2; v_gene: TRBV7-2
CDR3aa: ASRPGTGDTEAF; abundance: few; j_gene: TRBJ1-1; v_gene: TRBV10-1
CDR3aa: ASSLFRGARLATEAF; abundance: .; j_gene: TRBJ1-1; v_gene: TRBV7-2
CDR3aa: ASSLRTTGLGSGTQY; abundance: .; j_gene: TRBJ2-5; v_gene: TRBV28
CDR3aa: ATGGVQETQY; abundance: .; j_gene: TRBJ2-5; v_gene: TRBV10-3
CDR3aa: ASSLWAYSQDTQY; abundance: .; j_gene: TRBJ2-3; v_gene: TRBV5-6
CDR3aa: ASSLNGAGGNTEAF; abundance: .; j_gene: TRBJ1-1; v_gene: TRBV7-3